One sample yielded the 18 T cell receptor beta chains listed below, sequenced in a study of radiotherapy plus CTLA-4 blockade in lung cancer. Repertoires were generated with immunoSEQ multiplex PCR, while TCRdb's copy carries only in-frame clones and drops some. The sample contains tens of thousands of clones, around four fifths of which appear only once. Sample: peripheral blood, taken from a patient treated with radiotherapy plus ipilimumab. These receptors were taken from a human donor with non-small cell lung cancer whose response to radiotherapy plus ipilimumab could not be evaluated.

For the CDR3, the DNA is TGTGCCAGTAGTATAGCAGGGACAGGGTACGGACAGCCCCAGCATTTT. Amino acids: CASSIAGTGYGQPQHF. This sequence joins TRBV19 and TRBJ1-5; 9 nucleotides match TRBD1. This CDR3 spans 16 amino acids. V was clipped by 1 base and J by 7 bases; unmatched bases: 8. From germline, CDR1 is LNHDA and CDR2 SQIVND (reference sequence).

The chain has TRBV28 and TRBJ1-6; possibly TRBD1 for D (6 bases). The CDR3 sequence is 13 residues long. Trimming removed 4 bases at V and 8 bases at J, with 9 bases between. Germline CDR1 MDHEN, CDR2 SYDVKM. CDR3 in DNA: TGTGCCAGCAGTTGGGACACCTATTCACCCCTCCACTTT. The encoded protein is CASSWDTYSPLHF. Full variable domain (remainder filled in from reference TRBV28 and TRBJ1-6): DVKVTQSSRYLVKRTGEKVFLECVQDMDHENMFWYRQDPGLGLRLIYFSYDVKMKEKGDIPEGYSVSREKKERFSLILESASTNQTSMYLCASSWDTYSPLHFGNGTRLTVT.

The chain couples TRBV11-3 to TRBJ1-3; TRBD1 agrees at 12 bases. The V and J ends lost 5 bases and 0 bases, in that order; junction bases with no gene match: 5. Germline values: CDR1 SGHNT, CDR2 YENEEA. CDR3 length: 17 residues. CDR3 coding DNA: TGTGCCAGCAGCCTGGGACAGGGGGCAATCTCTGGAAACACCATATATTTT. It is translated as CASSLGQGAISGNTIYF.

The sample holds one count of this clone. CDR3 DNA: TGTGCCATCAGTTATACAGGTAGCAATCAGCCCCAGCATTTT. Its translation: CAISYTGSNQPQHF. The genes are TRBV10-3 and TRBJ1-5, with TRBD1 as a possible D gene (5 bases). The CDR3 spans 14 residues. CDR1 is ENHRY, CDR2 SYGVKD, per germline. Trimming left V 5 bases short and J 0 bases short, with 8 bases between.

The chain joins TRBV9 to TRBJ2-5; 11 bases map to TRBD2. Germline V gene data show CDR1 as SGDLS and CDR2 as YYNGEE. The CDR3 consists of 16 residues. Trimming at V came to 4 bases and at J to 5 bases, leaving 10 bases not matched to a gene. The CDR3 loop is CASSSLAGGPWETQYF. The CDR3 DNA reads as TGTGCCAGCAGCTCGTTAGCGGGAGGGCCCTGGGAGACCCAGTACTTC.

The chain is built from TRBV28 and TRBJ2-1; 14 nucleotides agree with TRBD2. CDR1 and CDR2 (germline): MDHEN, SYDVKM. The CDR3 runs to 19 residues. With 3 bases clipped from V and 4 bases from J, the junction kept 11 bases outside the gene matches. CDR3 amino acids: CASSLDRLAGGPLYNEQFF. Written as DNA, the CDR3 is TGTGCCAGCAGTTTGGATCGACTAGCGGGAGGGCCTCTTTACAATGAGCAGTTCTTC.

V usage is TRBV27 and J usage is TRBJ2-7, with unresolved D. CDR3 length: 15 residues. CDR1 and CDR2 (germline): MNHEY, SMNVEV (reference sequence). The V and J ends lost 4 bases and 1 base respectively, with 14 bases between them. As DNA, the CDR3 is TGTGCCAGCAGTTCGCAAGCTACCGGGTCCTACGAGCAGTACTTC. Its translation: CASSSQATGSYEQYF.

The J gene is TRBJ1-1, the V gene TRBV4-3; tentative D call: TRBD1 (6 bases). Germline-derived CDR1 and CDR2 are LGHNA and YSLEER. CDR3 length: 16 residues. V was trimmed by 1 base and J by 4 bases, leaving 16 bases between them. CDR3 protein: CASSQARGAFSTEAFF. CDR3 nucleotides: TGCGCCAGCAGCCAAGCCAGGGGAGCCTTTTCCACTGAAGCTTTCTTT.

For the CDR3, the DNA is TGCGCCAGCAGCCTTGGCAGGGACAGCTCGGGGGAAAAACTGTTTTTT. It yields the protein CASSLGRDSSGEKLFF. This chain uses TRBV5-1 with TRBJ1-4; 7 bases line up with TRBD1. Germline-derived CDR1 and CDR2 are SGHRS and YFSETQ. The CDR3 contains 16 residues. V lost 4 bases to trimming and J lost 8 bases; unmatched junction nucleotides: 14.

This clone was detected once. The CDR3 region is CATGGQGDDQPQHF. The CDR3 DNA sequence: TGTGCCACCGGGGGACAGGGGGATGATCAGCCCCAGCATTTT. The rearrangement links TRBV15 to TRBJ1-5; TRBD1 matches 11 bases. The V gene's germline CDR1 is LNHNV and CDR2 YYDKDF (reference sequence). The CDR3 runs to 14 residues. V was pared by 8 bases and J by 5 bases, with 5 bases of the junction left unmatched.

The J gene is TRBJ2-6, the V gene TRBV7-9, with D possibly being TRBD2 (6 bases). CDR1 and CDR2 (germline): SEHNR, FQNEAQ (reference sequence). V was pared by 1 base and J by 2 bases, with 9 bases between. CDR3 length: 16 residues. CDR3 amino acids: CASSLGSGAGANVLTF. The CDR3 DNA follows: TGTGCCAGCAGCTTAGGTTCGGGGGCTGGGGCCAACGTCCTGACTTTC. The variable domain in full, completed from reference TRBV7-9 and TRBJ2-6, reads DTGVSQNPRHKITKRGQNVTFRCDPISEHNRLYWYRQTLGQGPEFLTYFQNEAQLEKSRLLSDRFSAERPKGSFSTLEIQRTEQGDSAMYLCASSLGSGAGANVLTFGAGSRLTVL.

The CDR3 here is CASSSPPGTGPYNEQFF. CDR3 sequence (DNA): TGTGCCAGCAGTTCGCCCCCAGGGACAGGGCCCTACAATGAGCAGTTCTTC. The V call is TRBV28, the J call TRBJ2-1; 9 bases fit TRBD1. V gave up 4 bases and J gave up 2 bases; unmatched junction bases: 9. CDR3 length: 17 residues. Germline V gene data show CDR1 as MDHEN and CDR2 as SYDVKM.

V is TRBV18 and J is TRBJ1-1; the D gene is possibly TRBD1 (5 bases). Germline-derived CDR1 and CDR2 are KGHSH and LQKENI. Deletions cut 0 bases from V and 1 base from J, with 9 bases between. The CDR3 extends over 15 amino acids. Here the CDR3 DNA reads TGTGCCAGCTCACCACCGAAAGGACAGAACACTGAAGCTTTCTTT. This gives the protein CASSPPKGQNTEAFF.

The chain combines TRBV4-2 with TRBJ2-1; possibly TRBD1 for D (5 bases). The germline CDR1 and CDR2 sequences are LGHNA and YNFKEQ. This CDR3 has 17 residues. Trimming cost V 1 base and J 5 bases, with 18 bases left between them. CDR3 amino acids: CASSQVGTGRFNNEQFF. The CDR3 nucleotides are TGTGCCAGCAGCCAAGTCGGTACAGGAAGATTTAACAATGAGCAGTTCTTC.

The rearrangement uses TRBV7-2 and TRBJ2-1, with a possible D match to TRBD2 (5 bases). Germline assignment: CDR1 SGHTA and CDR2 FQGNSA. Between the trimmed V and J ends, which lost 2 bases and 2 bases, there was a span of 10 bases. This CDR3 spans 15 amino acids. The CDR3 DNA follows: TGTGCCAGCAGCTTACGGCTAGCCCCCTACAATGAGCAGTTCTTC. As protein: CASSLRLAPYNEQFF.

V gene TRBV19 combines with J gene TRBJ1-1; D ambiguous. This CDR3 contains 15 residues. Trimming took 3 bases from V and 6 from J, leaving 17 bases between them. Germline-derived CDR1 and CDR2 are LNHDA and SQIVND (reference sequence). The CDR3: CASSMRAMGMPEAFF. In DNA form, the CDR3 reads TGTGCCAGTAGTATGAGGGCGATGGGGATGCCTGAAGCTTTCTTT.

The rearrangement uses TRBV2 and TRBJ2-3, with 10 positions matching TRBD2. The CDR3 has 15 amino acids. V lost 5 bases to trimming and J lost 5 bases; unmatched junction nucleotides: 7. CDR1 SNHLY and CDR2 FYNNEI come from the germline V gene. The DNA for the CDR3 is TGTGCCAGCAGTCCTTCTAGCGGGAGTCAAGATACGCAGTATTTT. Translating it yields CASSPSSGSQDTQYF.

J is TRBJ1-1 and V is TRBV30; D perhaps matches TRBD1 (6 bases). The CDR3 spans 11 residues. The germline V gene has CDR1 GTSNPN and CDR2 SVGIG (reference sequence). CDR3 in amino acids: CVGTGIIGAFF. CDR3 bases: TGTGTTGGAACAGGGATAATTGGAGCTTTCTTT.